The 10 T cell receptor beta chains in this list originate from one sample, sequenced in a study of blood T cell repertoires in COVID-19 (dated by TCRdb to the early 2020s). Library method: the immunoSEQ multiplex PCR assay. The clones in this table, taken by TCRdb from immuneACCESS, are in-frame only. Not every clone is retained; where verified, under half of the shortfall comes from an unresolved V gene, and the cause of the rest is unknown. This sample comprises some 360,000 clones, roughly 90% of them detected only once. The ten largest clones add up to over 1% of the sample. What was sequenced was PBMCs or T cells enriched from blood (not recorded which). The source of these receptors is a woman aged 30 to 39 who had been exposed to COVID-19.

CDR3: CATSRDREETQYF. CDR3 sequence (DNA): TGTGCCACCAGCAGAGACAGGGAAGAGACCCAGTACTTC. V is TRBV15 and J is TRBJ2-5, with a weak D call TRBD1 (5 bases). V lost 0 bases, J lost 3 bases, and 5 bases lay in between. The CDR3 is 13 amino acids. In germline, CDR1 is LNHNV, CDR2 YYDKDF (reference sequence).

The chain recombines TRBV5-4 with TRBJ2-1; 12 positions match TRBD1. V gave up 1 base and J gave up 9 bases; unmatched junction bases: 11. Per germline, CDR1 SGHNT and CDR2 YYREEE (reference sequence). This CDR3 is built from 17 residues. The CDR3 loop reads CASSLFSGQGALREQFF. The CDR3 DNA sequence: TGTGCCAGCAGCTTGTTCTCGGGACAGGGGGCTTTACGTGAGCAGTTCTTC.

This clone has a handful of counts. At the DNA level, this CDR3 is encoded by other sequences in the same sample as well. The rearrangement uses TRBV7-9 and TRBJ2-1; D perhaps matches TRBD2 (5 bases). Germline V gene lookup returns CDR1 SEHNR and CDR2 FQNEAQ (reference sequence). The CDR3 spans 14 residues. V was cut by 3 bases and J by 6 bases, with 12 bases left in between. CDR3 coding DNA: TGTGCCAGCAGCTTCGGGCTAGCAGGCAATGAGCAGTTCTTC. It codes for CASSFGLAGNEQFF.

V gene TRBV28 combines with J gene TRBJ2-7; D might be TRBD1 (5 bases). There are 14 residues in the CDR3. Per germline, CDR1 MDHEN and CDR2 SYDVKM. Trimming cost V 4 bases and J 5 bases, with 15 bases left between them. The CDR3 sequence is CASSSRRVRHEQYF. In nucleotides, the CDR3 is TGTGCCAGCAGTTCCCGCAGGGTGAGACACGAGCAGTACTTC.

The rearrangement links TRBV7-8 to TRBJ2-1; 8 nucleotides match TRBD2. From germline, CDR1 is SGHVS and CDR2 FQNEAQ. The J segment lost 6 bases and the V segment lost 0 bases, leaving 19 bases of the junction unmatched. The CDR3 extends over 20 amino acids. The CDR3 DNA follows: TGTGCCAGCAGCTTAGCCCTCCTGGGGCGGCGGGAGGTGCCCGTCAATGAGCAGTTCTTC. Translated, it gives CASSLALLGRREVPVNEQFF.

The chain links TRBV10-1 to TRBJ2-1; tentative D call: TRBD2 (6 bases). Deletions cut 3 bases from V and 0 bases from J, with 12 bases between. The germline gives CDR1 WNHNN, CDR2 SYGVQD (reference sequence). This CDR3 spans 16 amino acids. The CDR3 region has the DNA TGCGCCAGCAGTGAATCCGGGGGTAGCTCCTACAATGAGCAGTTCTTC. Translating gives CASSESGGSSYNEQFF.

J is TRBJ2-5 and V is TRBV19, with D maybe TRBD1 (6 bases). This CDR3 has 14 amino acids. The V end lost 5 bases, the J end lost 2 bases, and 12 bases lay between the germline ends. Germline V gene data show CDR1 as LNHDA and CDR2 as SQIVND (reference sequence). The CDR3 DNA reads as TGTGCCAGTAGTCCCGGACAGAGACAAGAGACCCAGTACTTC. The encoded protein is CASSPGQRQETQYF.

The chain couples TRBV7-3 to TRBJ2-5; no definite D call. The V end lost 1 base, the J end lost 1 base, and 4 bases lay between the germline ends. The CDR3 totals 13 residues. Germline CDR1 is SGHTA and CDR2 is FQGTGA. CDR3 nucleotide sequence: TGTGCCAGCAGCTTAAGAGTCCAAGAGACCCAGTACTTC. Amino acid sequence: CASSLRVQETQYF.

This clone was observed a single time. Other DNA sequences in this sample translate to the same CDR3. This chain connects TRBV28 to TRBJ1-4, with TRBD1 identical over 9 bases. CDR3 length equals 14 residues. After removal of 4 bases from V and 8 bases from J, the junction contained 5 bases not matched to a gene. Per the germline V gene, CDR1 is MDHEN and CDR2 is SYDVKM. This chain's CDR3 is CASSSGTGYEKLFF. Written as DNA, the CDR3 is TGTGCCAGCAGTTCCGGGACAGGGTACGAAAAACTGTTTTTT. The variable domain in full, completed from reference TRBV28 and TRBJ1-4, reads DVKVTQSSRYLVKRTGEKVFLECVQDMDHENMFWYRQDPGLGLRLIYFSYDVKMKEKGDIPEGYSVSREKKERFSLILESASTNQTSMYLCASSSGTGYEKLFFGSGTQLSVL.

This sequence joins TRBV19 and TRBJ2-5; the D gene is possibly TRBD1 (6 bases). CDR3 size: 15 residues. The V gene's germline CDR1 is LNHDA and CDR2 SQIVND (reference sequence). Trimming removed 5 bases at V and 2 bases at J, with 15 bases between. The CDR3 here is CASSVGQTSQETQYF. The DNA for the CDR3 is TGTGCCAGTAGTGTCGGACAGACGTCGCAAGAGACCCAGTACTTC.